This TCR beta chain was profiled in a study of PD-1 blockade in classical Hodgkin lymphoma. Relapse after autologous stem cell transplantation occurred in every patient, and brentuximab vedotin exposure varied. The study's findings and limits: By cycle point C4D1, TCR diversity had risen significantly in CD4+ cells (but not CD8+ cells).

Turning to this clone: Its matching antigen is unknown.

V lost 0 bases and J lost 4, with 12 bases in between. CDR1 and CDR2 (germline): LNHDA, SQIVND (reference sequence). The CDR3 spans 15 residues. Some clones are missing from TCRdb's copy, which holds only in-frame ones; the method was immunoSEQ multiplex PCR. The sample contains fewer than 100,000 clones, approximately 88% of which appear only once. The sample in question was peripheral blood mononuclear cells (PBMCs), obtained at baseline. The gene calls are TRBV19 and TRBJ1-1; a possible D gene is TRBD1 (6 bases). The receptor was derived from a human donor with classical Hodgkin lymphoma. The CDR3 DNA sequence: TGTGCCAGTAGTATAGATCAAGGGGGGGGCACTGAAGCTTTCTTT. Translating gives CASSIDQGGGTEAFF.